This T cell receptor beta chain appears in the sequencing data of a study of T cells after yellow fever vaccination. On the study more broadly: Fractions containing few cells were prepared with SMART-Seq v4 Ultra Low Input.

In TCRdb, the 5' RACE reads were re-called with MiXCR into one record per CDR3 protein. The repertoire holds around 340,000 distinct CDR3 sequences, with over 8% as singletons. Study observations and caveats: Overall, a small share of clonotypes was seen in both CD4 and CD8 compartments. Most primary-vaccination clones reappeared after the booster (approximately 95% CD4, 88% CD8).

The CDR3 has 14 amino acids. Trimming took off 5 bases at V and 5 bases at J, with 13 bases between the two ends. The table lists this clonotype with a few counts. The target antigen is unknown. This clonotype originated in a young man who received the YFV17D yellow fever vaccine. The source material was PBMCs, sampled on the day of the first yellow fever vaccination. The rearrangement links TRBV12-3 or TRBV12-4 to TRBJ2-1; maybe TRBD1 (6 bases). Here the CDR3 reads CASSRTAKDNEQFF. The CDR3 DNA follows: TGTGCCAGCAGTCGGACAGCGAAGGACAATGAGCAGTTCTTC.